The next 22 T cell receptor beta chains were all read from a single sample in a study of identical twins. TCRdb re-analysed the 5' RACE reads in MiXCR, keeping a single row per CDR3 protein. There are around 690,000 distinct CDR3 sequences in the sample; around 20% occur only once, and 4% to 5.5% lies in the top ten. The sample was also reused in another study, on T cells expressing NK-cell markers.

The sample taken for sequencing was PBMCs. The receptors come from a woman under 30 in good health.

This clonotype was found many times. The chain joins TRBV7-9 to TRBJ2-1; TRBD2 agrees at 9 bases. This CDR3 has 16 residues. Per the germline V gene, CDR1 is SEHNR and CDR2 is FQNEAQ (reference sequence). The junction had 7 bases not matched to a gene; V was cut back by 5 bases and J by 2 bases. The CDR3 DNA reads as TGTGCCAGCAGCACCCTTCAGCGGGGGGCCTACAATGAGCAGTTCTTC. Translation gives CASSTLQRGAYNEQFF.

This clonotype has at least ten counts. The genes are TRBV20-1 and TRBJ1-2; D not certain. Trimming cost V 1 base and J 0 bases, with 12 bases left between them. CDR1 and CDR2 (germline): DFQATT, SNEGSKA (reference sequence). CDR3 size: 15 residues. The CDR3 protein is CSARGLARANYGYTF. Written as DNA, the CDR3 is TGCAGTGCTAGAGGATTGGCGAGGGCTAACTATGGCTACACCTTC.

This clonotype was observed a few times. The rearrangement links TRBV20-1 to TRBJ2-6; D may be TRBD2 (6 bases). CDR1 is DFQATT, CDR2 SNEGSKA, per germline (reference sequence). V lost 3 bases and J lost 5, with 17 bases in between. CDR3 length: 16 residues. In nucleotides, the CDR3 is TGCAGTGCTAGTTCATCCGTTCGGGGGAGGGCCAACGTCCTGACTTTC. Its translation: CSASSSVRGRANVLTF.

The rearrangement joins TRBV7-9 to TRBJ2-3, with 7 positions matching TRBD1. Germline V gene sequence: CDR1 SEHNR, CDR2 FQNEAQ (reference sequence). V lost 7 bases, J lost 5 bases, and 15 bases stayed unmatched. This CDR3 comprises 16 residues. CDR3 sequence: CASTTTAGTVGDTQYF. The CDR3 bases are TGTGCCAGCACCACTACCGCCGGGACAGTAGGAGATACGCAGTATTTT.

The sample holds many counts of this clonotype. The rearrangement joins TRBV9 to TRBJ1-1; 12 positions match TRBD1. Germline lookup yields CDR1 SGDLS and CDR2 YYNGEE. The trim removed 3 bases at V and 0 bases at J, leaving 3 bases unmatched. CDR3 length: 16 residues. The CDR3 nucleotides read TGTGCCAGCAGCGAAGGGACAGGGGGCGTGAACACTGAAGCTTTCTTT. Amino acids: CASSEGTGGVNTEAFF.

The chain recombines TRBV20-1 with TRBJ1-6, with 9 bases matching TRBD1. With 0 bases clipped from V and 6 bases from J, the junction kept 15 bases outside the gene matches. The CDR3 consists of 19 residues. CDR1 and CDR2 from the germline V gene are DFQATT and SNEGSKA (reference sequence). In DNA form, the CDR3 reads TGCAGTGCTAGAGATAGCGGCCGGACAGGGGTAGGCGTTAATTCACCCCTCCACTTT. Protein product: CSARDSGRTGVGVNSPLHF.

This clonotype came up a few times. This chain links TRBV2 with TRBJ2-1, with 12 bases lining up with TRBD1. CDR3 length: 19 residues. Looked up from germline, CDR1 is SNHLY and CDR2 is FYNNEI. The J segment lost 2 bases and the V segment lost 7 bases, leaving 15 bases of the junction unmatched. CDR3 loop: CASTSRGTGGHPPYNEQFF. In nucleotides, the CDR3 is TGTGCCAGCACCTCTAGGGGGACAGGGGGCCACCCCCCCTACAATGAGCAGTTCTTC.

This clonotype was seen many times. The J gene is TRBJ2-1, the V gene TRBV27, with 12 bases that match TRBD2. Germline V CDR1 and CDR2: MNHEY, SMNVEV (reference sequence). CDR3 length: 15 amino acids. The trim removed 7 bases at V and 4 bases at J, leaving 5 bases unmatched. CDR3 protein: CASTDGTSGYNEQFF. CDR3 nucleotides: TGTGCCAGCACCGATGGGACTAGCGGGTACAATGAGCAGTTCTTC.

J is TRBJ2-1 and V is TRBV3-1; the D is unclear. Trimming took 1 base from V and 12 from J, leaving 10 bases between them. The CDR3 is 12 amino acids. The germline V gene has CDR1 LGHDT and CDR2 YNNKEL (reference sequence). Here the CDR3 DNA reads TGTGCCAGCAGCCAAGCCCCCAGCCGGCAGTTCTTC. Protein product: CASSQAPSRQFF.

The CDR3 DNA follows: TGCAGTGCTAGGGGTCCAGCTGGCGAGCAGTACTTC. It specifies CSARGPAGEQYF. The V gene is TRBV20-1, the J gene TRBJ2-7; D unclear. The CDR3 extends over 12 amino acids. In germline, CDR1 is DFQATT, CDR2 SNEGSKA (reference sequence). V shed 3 bases and J shed 6 bases, with 12 bases lying between them.

This sequence joins TRBV7-8 and TRBJ1-2; the D gene is possibly TRBD1 (5 bases). CDR1 and CDR2 from the germline V gene are SGHVS and FQNEAQ. The CDR3 covers 15 residues. V was trimmed by 4 bases and J by 8 bases, leaving 20 bases between them. The CDR3 sequence: CASSSGNRAGGGYTF. As DNA, the CDR3 is TGTGCCAGCAGCTCAGGGAATAGGGCAGGTGGAGGCTACACCTTC.

This clonotype was detected a few times. The V call is TRBV29-1, the J call TRBJ2-1, with D unclear. Trimming took off 3 bases at V and 0 bases at J, with 6 bases between the two ends. Germline V lookup: CDR1 SQVTM, CDR2 ANQGSEA. This CDR3 has 13 residues. The CDR3 region is CSVEPNSYNEQFF. CDR3 sequence (DNA): TGCAGCGTTGAGCCGAACTCCTACAATGAGCAGTTCTTC.

This sequence joins TRBV27 and TRBJ2-1; a weak D match, TRBD2 (5 bases). This CDR3 region has 13 residues. V was pared by 2 bases and J by 8 bases, with 10 bases between. Germline values: CDR1 MNHEY, CDR2 SMNVEV (reference sequence). In nucleotides, the CDR3 is TGTGCCAGCAGTTTAAGGCAGGACTATGAGCAGTTCTTC. Its protein product is CASSLRQDYEQFF.

The V and J genes are TRBV5-1 and TRBJ2-1, with a weak D call TRBD2 (6 bases). V dropped 10 bases and J dropped 0 bases, with 23 bases sitting between them. This CDR3 region has 17 residues. CDR1 and CDR2 (germline): SGHRS, YFSETQ. The CDR3 region has the DNA TGCGCCTCTGAGGCGGGAAAAGGCCCGGGCTCCTACAATGAGCAGTTCTTC. This translates into CASEAGKGPGSYNEQFF.

This rearrangement joins TRBV7-2 to TRBJ2-7, with D perhaps given as TRBD1 or TRBD2 (5 bases each). This CDR3 spans 15 amino acids. The germline V gene has CDR1 SGHTA and CDR2 FQGNSA. V shed 6 bases and J shed 1 base, with 16 bases lying between them. The CDR3 reads CASSHHRDGSYEQYF. For the CDR3, the DNA is TGTGCCAGCAGTCATCACCGGGACGGGTCCTACGAGCAGTACTTC. The whole variable domain, filled in from reference TRBV7-2 and TRBJ2-7, reads GAGVSQSPSNKVTEKGKDVELRCDPISGHTALYWYRQSLGQGLEFLIYFQGNSAPDKSGLPSDRFSAERTGGSVSTLTIQRTQQEDSAVYLCASSHHRDGSYEQYFGPGTRLTVT.

A few counts support this clonotype. The V call is TRBV5-1, the J call TRBJ1-2; D is undetermined. Germline-derived CDR1 and CDR2 are SGHRS and YFSETQ. The length of the CDR3 is 15 residues. V lost 0 bases and J 0 bases, leaving 9 bases between the germline ends. CDR3 amino acids: CASSLVPLSNYGYTF. The CDR3 nucleotides read TGCGCCAGCAGCTTGGTTCCCCTTTCTAACTATGGCTACACCTTC.

This clonotype was seen a handful of times. The J gene is TRBJ2-1, the V gene TRBV5-1; TRBD2 matches 10 bases. The CDR3 contains 16 residues. With V trimmed by 3 bases and J by 9 bases, 12 bases remained unmatched. Germline V gene data show CDR1 as SGHRS and CDR2 as YFSETQ. The CDR3 DNA is TGCGCCAGCAGCTCCTCCCTCTTGACTAGCGGGTCTGAGCAGTTCTTC. It yields the protein CASSSSLLTSGSEQFF.

The chain employs TRBV9 and TRBJ2-1; a possible D gene is TRBD2 (6 bases). This CDR3 comprises 15 residues. Germline CDR1 is SGDLS and CDR2 is YYNGEE. Trimming removed 5 bases from V and 2 bases from J, with 14 bases in between. This CDR3 is CASSPYRGTYNEQFF. Written as DNA, the CDR3 is TGTGCCAGCAGTCCTTACCGGGGGACCTACAATGAGCAGTTCTTC.

This clonotype was seen repeatedly, ten times or more. The chain combines TRBV2 with TRBJ2-2; TRBD2 aligns across 8 bases. V lost 4 bases and J lost 6; bases outside the gene matches: 10. The germline V gene encodes CDR1 SNHLY and CDR2 FYNNEI. The CDR3 contains 16 residues. The CDR3: CASSGAAGGRSGELFF. As DNA, the CDR3 is TGTGCCAGCAGTGGCGCGGCGGGGGGAAGGTCCGGGGAGCTGTTTTTT.

V gene TRBV7-9 combines with J gene TRBJ2-7; TRBD2 agrees at 7 bases. The CDR3 is 16 amino acids. CDR1 SEHNR and CDR2 FQNEAQ come from the germline V gene (reference sequence). With 4 bases clipped from V and 7 bases from J, the junction kept 16 bases outside the gene matches. CDR3 amino acids: CASSSPAGASRGEQYF. CDR3 nucleotide sequence: TGTGCCAGCAGCTCCCCGGCGGGAGCCTCCAGAGGGGAGCAGTACTTC.

This clonotype showed up many times. J is TRBJ1-5 and V is TRBV5-5, with D possibly TRBD1 on 6 matching bases. Per germline, CDR1 SGHKS and CDR2 YYEKEE (reference sequence). The V end was cut by 0 bases, the J end by 6 bases, with 16 bases between. This CDR3 has 16 residues. The CDR3 is CASSLAMDSGFQPQHF. The CDR3 nucleotides read TGTGCCAGCAGCTTGGCCATGGACAGTGGATTTCAGCCCCAGCATTTT. Full variable domain (rest looked up from reference TRBV5-5 and TRBJ1-5): DAGVTQSPTHLIKTRGQQVTLRCSPISGHKSVSWYQQVLGQGPQFIFQYYEKEERGRGNFPDRFSARQFPNYSSELNVNALLLGDSALYLCASSLAMDSGFQPQHFGDGTRLSIL.

This clonotype was counted a few times. The chain uses TRBV7-2 and TRBJ2-7, with unresolved D. The germline CDR1 and CDR2 sequences are SGHTA and FQGNSA. Between the trimmed V and J ends, which lost 3 bases and 4 bases, there was a span of 10 bases. This CDR3 region has 13 residues. CDR3 bases: TGTGCCAGCAGCTTGCAGCCCATGTACGAGCAGTACTTC. Its translation: CASSLQPMYEQYF.